Presented here are 20 T cell receptor beta chains from one specimen sequenced in a study of immune evolution from preneoplasia to lung adenocarcinoma. TCRdb's table, derived via immunoSEQ multiplex PCR, lists solely in-frame clones and lacks some. The sample records 7,600 or so clones, roughly three quarters being singletons. The sample taken for sequencing was FFPE adjacent normal lung tissue. These receptors originate from a person aged 60-80 years with lung adenocarcinoma.

The sample holds one count of this clone. The chain links TRBV5-1 to TRBJ2-1; 10 bases are a match to TRBD2. Trimming removed 1 base from V and 8 bases from J; junction bases left unmatched: 6. The CDR3 has 15 amino acids. Germline V gene data show CDR1 as SGHRS and CDR2 as YFSETQ. In DNA form, the CDR3 reads TGCGCCAGCAGCTTGTTGGGGACTAGCGTCGATGAGCAGTTCTTC. This sequence encodes CASSLLGTSVDEQFF.

For the CDR3, the DNA is TGTGCTAGTGGTTTGGCCGGGAGAAGCGATACGCAGTATTTT. This translates into CASGLAGRSDTQYF. The rearrangement joins TRBV12-5 to TRBJ2-3; possibly TRBD2 for D (6 bases). Germline V gene sequence: CDR1 LGHNT, CDR2 FRNRAP. Trimming left V 1 base short and J 6 bases short, with 11 bases between. CDR3 length: 14 residues.

V usage is TRBV27 and J usage is TRBJ2-7; TRBD1 might be the D (6 bases). Germline V gene data show CDR1 as MNHEY and CDR2 as SMNVEV (reference sequence). V was pared by 3 bases and J by 0 bases, with 12 bases between. The CDR3 length is 15 residues. CDR3 sequence: CASSLMGASSYEQYF. Written as DNA, the CDR3 is TGTGCCAGCAGTTTGATGGGGGCGAGCTCCTACGAGCAGTACTTC.

This chain links TRBV7-3 with TRBJ2-2; D is tentatively TRBD1 or TRBD2 (5 bases each). The CDR3 has 15 amino acids. CDR1 and CDR2 from the germline V gene are SGHTA and FQGTGA. Trimming left V 1 base short and J 6 bases short, with 12 bases between. The CDR3 nucleotides are TGTGCCAGCAGCTTAAATCCGGGGCAGGCCGGGGAGCTGTTTTTT. It is translated as CASSLNPGQAGELFF.

The chain is built from TRBV11-2 and TRBJ2-7; 9 bases are a match to TRBD1. V lost 4 bases to trimming and J lost 2 bases; unmatched junction nucleotides: 6. CDR1 and CDR2 (germline): SGHAT, FQNNGV. The CDR3 is 15 residues long. The CDR3 DNA reads TGTGCCAGCAGCTCCGGGACAGGGAGGACCTACGAGCAGTACTTC. Translation: CASSSGTGRTYEQYF. The full variable domain, in which reference TRBV11-2 and TRBJ2-7 provide the parts outside the CDR3, is EAGVAQSPRYKIIEKRQSVAFWCNPISGHATLYWYQQILGQGPKLLIQFQNNGVVDDSQLPKDRFSAERLKGVDSTLKIQPAKLEDSAVYLCASSSGTGRTYEQYFGPGTRLTVT.

In this sample, this clone is large (0.1 to 1%). V and J are TRBV7-2 and TRBJ1-1; the match to TRBD1 covers 8 bases. The CDR3 consists of 13 residues. Looked up from germline, CDR1 is SGHTA and CDR2 is FQGNSA. Trimming cost V 2 bases and J 11 bases; bases outside gene matches: 7. The CDR3 coding sequence is TGTGCCAGCAGCTTACAGGGGGCGGGTGGGGCTTTCTTT. It translates to CASSLQGAGGAFF.

This chain uses TRBV5-1 with TRBJ2-7, with 10 bases lining up with TRBD2. The germline gives CDR1 SGHRS, CDR2 YFSETQ. The CDR3 extends over 16 amino acids. J gave up 5 bases and V 3 bases, and 11 bases lay outside the gene matches. CDR3 sequence reads: CASSSAVAGGIDEQYF. CDR3 DNA sequence: TGCGCCAGCAGCTCGGCGGTAGCGGGAGGTATAGACGAGCAGTACTTC. Full variable domain (outside the CDR3, taken from reference TRBV5-1 and TRBJ2-7): KAGVTQTPRYLIKTRGQQVTLSCSPISGHRSVSWYQQTPGQGLQFLFEYFSETQRNKGNFPGRFSGRQFSNSRSEMNVSTLELGDSALYLCASSSAVAGGIDEQYFGPGTRLTVT.

This rearrangement joins TRBV27 to TRBJ1-2; the D gene is possibly TRBD1 (5 bases). The germline CDR1 and CDR2 sequences are MNHEY and SMNVEV (reference sequence). The CDR3 is 14 residues long. V was cut by 6 bases and J by 5 bases, with 16 bases left in between. The CDR3 spells CASRSLGTDYGYTF. In nucleotides, the CDR3 is TGTGCCAGCAGGTCTCTCGGGACCGATTATGGCTACACCTTC.

This clone was counted once. The V call is TRBV6-5, the J call TRBJ2-3; 8 nucleotides agree with TRBD2. This CDR3 has 14 residues. Germline V lookup: CDR1 MNHEY, CDR2 SVGAGI. The junction had 12 bases not matched to a gene; V was cut back by 10 bases and J by 6 bases. CDR3 loop: CATQRGPLVDTQYF. DNA of the CDR3: TGTGCCACCCAGCGGGGGCCGTTAGTGGATACGCAGTATTTT.

The chain joins TRBV7-3 to TRBJ2-5; 7 bases agree with TRBD1. The V segment lost 5 bases and the J segment 4 bases; nucleotides outside the gene matches: 7. Germline CDR1 is SGHTA and CDR2 is FQGTGA. The CDR3 contains 14 residues. In DNA form, the CDR3 reads TGTGCCAGCAGCCGACAGGGTCTTGGAGAGACCCAGTACTTC. Translating it yields CASSRQGLGETQYF.

The rearrangement links TRBV11-2 to TRBJ2-7; TRBD2 matches 7 bases. Trimming cost V 1 base and J 1 base; bases outside gene matches: 7. In germline, CDR1 is SGHAT, CDR2 FQNNGV. The length of the CDR3 is 16 residues. The CDR3 DNA is TGTGCCAGCAGCTTAGGGTGGGGAGGGTTTTCCTACGAGCAGTACTTC. This codes for CASSLGWGGFSYEQYF.

The chain combines TRBV28 with TRBJ2-6; D remains unclear. Per the germline V gene, CDR1 is MDHEN and CDR2 is SYDVKM. The CDR3 is made up of 15 amino acids. With 3 bases removed from V and 0 bases from J, the gap between germline ends came to 6 bases. The CDR3 sequence: CASSFERSGANVLTF. The DNA for the CDR3 is TGTGCCAGCAGTTTCGAGCGCTCTGGGGCCAACGTCCTGACTTTC.

This clone was seen only once. J is TRBJ2-3 and V is TRBV7-9, with D perhaps given as TRBD1 or TRBD2 (7 bases each). V was pared by 5 bases and J by 0 bases, with 12 bases between. Germline CDR1 reads SEHNR; CDR2 reads FQNEAQ (reference sequence). The CDR3 runs to 15 residues. In DNA form, the CDR3 reads TGTGCCAGCAGCCCAGGGGGGGGTAGCACAGATACGCAGTATTTT. Its protein product is CASSPGGGSTDTQYF.

This CDR3 is CASSPDTHYNEQFF. Here the CDR3 DNA reads TGTGCCAGCAGCCCGGACACCCACTACAATGAGCAGTTCTTC. The gene calls are TRBV11-2 and TRBJ2-1, with a tentative D call TRBD1 (5 bases). Per germline, CDR1 SGHAT and CDR2 FQNNGV. The CDR3 covers 14 residues. Trimming removed 5 bases at V and 3 bases at J, with 11 bases between.

In its sample, this clone was seen once. The chain carries TRBV30 and TRBJ1-2; D gene unclear. There are 13 residues in the CDR3. CDR1 is GTSNPN and CDR2 is SVGIG in the germline V gene (reference sequence). The V end lost 1 base, the J end lost 7 bases, and 13 bases lay between the germline ends. The CDR3 nucleotides are TGTGCCTGGAGTGCCGGGGATGTGCTTGGCTACACCTTC. It specifies CAWSAGDVLGYTF.

Details on this clone: Relative to the germline gene, one junction end is altered; a read error may explain this. This chain joins TRBV9 and TRBJ2-2, with unresolved D. The CDR3 runs to 12 residues. Germline CDR1 and CDR2: SGDLS and YYNGEE. CDR3 sequence: CVSSVGTGELFF. The CDR3 DNA reads as TGTGTCAGCAGCGTAGGTACCGGGGAGCTGTTTTTT.

This chain joins TRBV25-1 and TRBJ1-1; 7 bases map to TRBD1. The CDR3 has 14 residues. J was trimmed by 0 bases and V by 6 bases; bases with no gene match: 4. Germline V gene lookup returns CDR1 MGHDK and CDR2 SYGVNS. The CDR3 is CASSPGQLNTEAFF. In nucleotides, the CDR3 is TGTGCCAGCAGCCCGGGACAGTTGAACACTGAAGCTTTCTTT.

The table lists this clone with a few counts. The V and J genes are TRBV28 and TRBJ1-2; 7 bases match TRBD1. CDR1 is MDHEN and CDR2 is SYDVKM in the germline V gene. This CDR3 has 14 residues. With V trimmed by 5 bases and J by 8 bases, 11 bases remained unmatched. The CDR3 sequence: CASSRGGGGLGYTF. The CDR3 nucleotides read TGTGCCAGCAGTCGGGGGGGAGGGGGCCTCGGCTACACCTTC.

The gene calls are TRBV5-1 and TRBJ2-2; maybe TRBD1 (6 bases). CDR3 size: 14 residues. V was clipped by 3 bases and J by 3 bases, with 9 bases between them. The germline gives CDR1 SGHRS, CDR2 YFSETQ. The CDR3 is CASSSGHYTGELFF. Here the CDR3 DNA reads TGCGCCAGCAGCTCGGGACACTACACCGGGGAGCTGTTTTTT.

The chain joins TRBV4-2 to TRBJ1-4; possible D gene TRBD1, 5 bases. V shed 4 bases and J shed 4 bases, with 13 bases lying between them. The CDR3 length is 15 residues. Germline V CDR1 and CDR2: LGHNA, YNFKEQ. The CDR3 region is CASSLGTELNEKLFF. CDR3 nucleotides: TGTGCCAGCAGCCTGGGGACGGAGCTTAATGAAAAACTGTTTTTT.